A single sample gave rise to the 3 T cell receptor beta chains below, sequenced in a study of shared clonotypes between healthy human individuals. Sequenced by immunoSEQ multiplex PCR; TCRdb stores in-frame clones only, minus some. The profile shows around 700,000 clones, about 92% of them singletons. Positively selected for CCR7, the CD45RO-negative cells used as naive CD8 cells excluded terminally differentiated effector memory CD45RA+ cells. Sequenced material: naive CD8+ T cells sorted from blood. The receptors here all came from a man aged 25 to 40 in good health.

J is TRBJ1-2 and V is TRBV20-1, with D uncertain. Germline V CDR1 and CDR2: DFQATT, SNEGSKA (reference sequence). With 4 bases removed from V and 13 bases from J, the gap between germline ends came to 16 bases. The CDR3 runs to 11 residues. The CDR3 DNA is TGCAGTGCTAACGAGGTGTTTGGTCCCACCTTC. Protein product: CSANEVFGPTF.

J is TRBJ2-3 and V is TRBV29-1; 12 nucleotides align to TRBD2. V lost 4 bases to trimming and J lost 6 bases; unmatched junction nucleotides: 14. Germline V gives CDR1 SQVTM, CDR2 ANQGSEA. There are 17 residues in the CDR3. The CDR3 DNA reads as TGCAGCGTTGTGCCCATCCTACTAGCGGGAGGCTTTGATACGCAGTATTTT. Amino acid sequence: CSVVPILLAGGFDTQYF.

The sample holds one count of this clone. The V call is TRBV2, the J call TRBJ2-7; 12 bases match TRBD2. The CDR3 runs to 15 residues. Germline CDR1 SNHLY, CDR2 FYNNEI. J was trimmed by 4 bases and V by 8 bases; bases with no gene match: 9. The CDR3 reads CASCNGLAGGYEQYF. As DNA, the CDR3 is TGTGCCAGCTGTAACGGGCTAGCGGGAGGGTACGAGCAGTACTTC.